The clone carrying this TCR beta chain was seen only once. This entry belongs to a study of cytomegalovirus exposure and HLA in healthy donors. PCR used 60 Vbeta primers and 13 Jbeta primers. The data were produced by immunoSEQ multiplex PCR, yet TCRdb's version contains in-frame clones alone and is incomplete. The sample holds roughly 97,000 clones, around 81% seen once. The trim removed 4 bases at V and 8 bases at J, leaving 10 bases unmatched. The germline CDR1 and CDR2 sequences are SGHRS and YFSETQ. The CDR3 runs 16 residues. The chain joins TRBV5-1 to TRBJ2-1, with 12 bases aligning to TRBD2. The receptor comes from a middle-aged man in good health and CMV-seropositive. Sequencing used PBMCs. CDR3 DNA: TGCGCCAGCAGCCCCCGGACTAGCGGGACTGGCGATGAGCAGTTCTTC. It specifies CASSPRTSGTGDEQFF.